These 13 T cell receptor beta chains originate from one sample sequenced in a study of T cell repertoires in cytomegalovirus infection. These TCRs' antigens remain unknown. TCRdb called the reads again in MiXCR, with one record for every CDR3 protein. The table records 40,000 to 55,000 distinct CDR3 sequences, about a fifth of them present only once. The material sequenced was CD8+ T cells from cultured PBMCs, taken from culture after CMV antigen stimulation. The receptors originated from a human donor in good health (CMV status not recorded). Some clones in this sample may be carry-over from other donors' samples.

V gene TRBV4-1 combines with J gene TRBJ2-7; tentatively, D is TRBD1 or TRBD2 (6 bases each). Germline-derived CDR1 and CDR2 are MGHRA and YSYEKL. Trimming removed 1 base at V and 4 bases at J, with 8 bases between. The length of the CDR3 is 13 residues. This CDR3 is CASSQGGAYEQYF. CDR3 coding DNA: TGCGCCAGCAGCCAAGGGGGGGCTTACGAGCAGTACTTC.

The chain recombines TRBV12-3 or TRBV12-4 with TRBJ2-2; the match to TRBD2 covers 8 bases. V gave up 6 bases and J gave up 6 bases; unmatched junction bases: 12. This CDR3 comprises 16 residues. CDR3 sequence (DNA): TGTGCCAGCAGCTCGTGGGGGGGACTAGGCGCCGGGGAGCTGTTTTTT. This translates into CASSSWGGLGAGELFF.

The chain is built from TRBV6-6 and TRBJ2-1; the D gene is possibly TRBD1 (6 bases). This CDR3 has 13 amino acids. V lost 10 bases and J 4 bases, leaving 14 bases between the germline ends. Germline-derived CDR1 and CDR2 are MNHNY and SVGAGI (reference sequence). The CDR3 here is CATRQDIYNEQFF. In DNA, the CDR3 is TGTGCCACCAGACAGGACATTTACAATGAGCAGTTCTTC.

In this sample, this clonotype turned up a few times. The DNA for the CDR3 is TGTGCCAGCAGCTTGCGGGGGGGAAACACCGGGGAGCTGTTTTTT. Protein sequence: CASSLRGGNTGELFF. The V gene is TRBV7-8, the J gene TRBJ2-2, with 9 bases that match TRBD2. Losses at the gene ends were 3 bases for V and 2 bases for J; bases not matched to a gene: 1. The germline V gene encodes CDR1 SGHVS and CDR2 FQNEAQ. The CDR3 runs 15 residues.

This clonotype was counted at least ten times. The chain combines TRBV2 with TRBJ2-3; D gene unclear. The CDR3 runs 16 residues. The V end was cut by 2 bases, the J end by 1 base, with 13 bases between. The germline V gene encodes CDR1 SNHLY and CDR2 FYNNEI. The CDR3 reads CASSEFGEKGTDTQYF. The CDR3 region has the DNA TGTGCCAGCAGTGAATTCGGCGAAAAGGGCACAGATACGCAGTATTTT.

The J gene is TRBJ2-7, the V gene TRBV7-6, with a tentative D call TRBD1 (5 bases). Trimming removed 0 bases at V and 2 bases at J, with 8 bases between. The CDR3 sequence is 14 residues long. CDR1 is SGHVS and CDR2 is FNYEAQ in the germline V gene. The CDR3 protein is CASSLAWGPYEQYF. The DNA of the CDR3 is TGTGCCAGCAGCTTAGCGTGGGGCCCCTACGAGCAGTACTTC.

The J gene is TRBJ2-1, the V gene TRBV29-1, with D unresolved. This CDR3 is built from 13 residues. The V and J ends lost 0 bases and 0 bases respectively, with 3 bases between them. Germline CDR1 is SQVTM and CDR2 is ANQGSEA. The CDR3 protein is CSVEESSYNEQFF. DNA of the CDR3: TGCAGCGTTGAAGAGAGCTCCTACAATGAGCAGTTCTTC.

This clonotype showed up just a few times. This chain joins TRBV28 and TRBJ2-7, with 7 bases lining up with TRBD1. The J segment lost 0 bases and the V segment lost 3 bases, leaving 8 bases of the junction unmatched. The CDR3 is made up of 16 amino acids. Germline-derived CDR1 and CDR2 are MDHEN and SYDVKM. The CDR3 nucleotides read TGTGCCAGCAGTTTGCTAGACAGGGCCATCTCCTACGAGCAGTACTTC. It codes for CASSLLDRAISYEQYF. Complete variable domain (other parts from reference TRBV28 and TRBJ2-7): DVKVTQSSRYLVKRTGEKVFLECVQDMDHENMFWYRQDPGLGLRLIYFSYDVKMKEKGDIPEGYSVSREKKERFSLILESASTNQTSMYLCASSLLDRAISYEQYFGPGTRLTVT.

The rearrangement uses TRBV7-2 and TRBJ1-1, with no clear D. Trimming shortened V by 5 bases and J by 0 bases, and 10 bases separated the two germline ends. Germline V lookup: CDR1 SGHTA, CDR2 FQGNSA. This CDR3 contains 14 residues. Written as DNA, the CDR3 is TGTGCCAGCAGCCCATCGATCCTGAACACTGAAGCTTTCTTT. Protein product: CASSPSILNTEAFF.

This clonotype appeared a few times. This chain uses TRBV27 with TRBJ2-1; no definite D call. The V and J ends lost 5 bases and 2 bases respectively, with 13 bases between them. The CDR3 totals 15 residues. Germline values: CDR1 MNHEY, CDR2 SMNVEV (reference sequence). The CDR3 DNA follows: TGTGCCAGCAGTCAGATACCGGTCCCCTACAATGAGCAGTTCTTC. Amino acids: CASSQIPVPYNEQFF.

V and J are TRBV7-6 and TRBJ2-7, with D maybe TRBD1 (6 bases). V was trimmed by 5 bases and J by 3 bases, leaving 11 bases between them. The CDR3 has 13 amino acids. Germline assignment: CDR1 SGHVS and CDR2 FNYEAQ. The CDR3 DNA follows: TGTGCCAGCAGCGGGGGACACAGCTACGAGCAGTACTTC. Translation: CASSGGHSYEQYF.

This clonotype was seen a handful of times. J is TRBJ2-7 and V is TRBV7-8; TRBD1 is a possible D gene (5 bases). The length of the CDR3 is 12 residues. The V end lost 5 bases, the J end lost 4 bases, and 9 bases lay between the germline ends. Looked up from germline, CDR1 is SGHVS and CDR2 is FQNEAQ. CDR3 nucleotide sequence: TGTGCCAGCAGCCTGACAGAATACGAGCAGTACTTC. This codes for CASSLTEYEQYF.

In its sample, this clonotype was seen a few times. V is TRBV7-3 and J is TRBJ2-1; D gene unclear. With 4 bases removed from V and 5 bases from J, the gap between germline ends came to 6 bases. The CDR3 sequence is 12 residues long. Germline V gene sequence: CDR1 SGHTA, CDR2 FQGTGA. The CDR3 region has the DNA TGTGCCAGCAGCTACAACGACAATGAGCAGTTCTTC. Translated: CASSYNDNEQFF.